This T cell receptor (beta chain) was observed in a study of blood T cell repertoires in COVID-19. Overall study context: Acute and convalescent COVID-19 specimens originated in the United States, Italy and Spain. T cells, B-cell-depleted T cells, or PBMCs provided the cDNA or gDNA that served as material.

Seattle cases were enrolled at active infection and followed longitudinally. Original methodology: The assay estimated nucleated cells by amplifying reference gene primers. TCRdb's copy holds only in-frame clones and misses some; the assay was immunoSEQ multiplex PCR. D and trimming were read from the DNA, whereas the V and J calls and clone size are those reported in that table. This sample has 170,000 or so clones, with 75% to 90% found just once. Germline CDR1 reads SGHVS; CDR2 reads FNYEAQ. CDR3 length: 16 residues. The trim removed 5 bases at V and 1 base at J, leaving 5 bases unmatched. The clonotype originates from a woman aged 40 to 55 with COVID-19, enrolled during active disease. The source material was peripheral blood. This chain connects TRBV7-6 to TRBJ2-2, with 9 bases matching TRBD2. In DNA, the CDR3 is TGTGCCAGCAGCCCCCGAGCGGGAGGGAACACCGGGGAGCTGTTTTTT. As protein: CASSPRAGGNTGELFF.